This paragraph covers one T cell receptor beta chain sequence. Cohorts were assigned according to the clinical history that participants reported. The data derive from a study of blood T cell repertoires in COVID-19. Original processing notes: Estimated nucleated cell counts came from reference gene primer amplification. Measured with immunoSEQ multiplex PCR; TCRdb has only the in-frame clones, and not every one. That table furnishes V, J and clone size, whereas the DNA furnished D and trimming. The sample holds around 170,000 clones; about 90% are singletons and the top ten take 7%. The TCR comes from a woman aged 45-65 years who had recovered from COVID-19. Sequencing input: PBMCs or T cells enriched from blood (not recorded which).

The DNA of the CDR3 is TGTGCCAGCAGGGATAGCGGGAGGGCTACAGATACGCAGTATTTT. Its protein product is CASRDSGRATDTQYF. The rearrangement links TRBV6-5 to TRBJ2-3; 11 bases agree with TRBD2. Germline V gene sequence: CDR1 MNHEY, CDR2 SVGAGI. The CDR3 is made up of 15 amino acids. With 6 bases clipped from V and 3 bases from J, the junction kept 5 bases outside the gene matches.